This TCR beta chain emerged from a study of T-cell reconstitution after alpha-beta-depleted transplantation in children. CDR1 is MGHRA, CDR2 YSYEKL, per germline. V dropped 0 bases and J dropped 5; count of bases not matched to a gene: 3. The length of the CDR3 is 15 residues. Unique molecular identifiers were incorporated during preparation of the TCRbeta library. MiXCR, applied by TCRdb to the PCR reads, yields one record per CDR3 protein. This sample yields nearly 400,000 distinct CDR3 sequences, of which about a fifth are seen a single time; 3.8% belongs to the top ten. The chain links TRBV4-1 to TRBJ1-5; TRBD1 aligns across 8 bases. The sample consisted of PBMCs from the stem cell graft donor, taken from the stem cell graft. The receptor was isolated from a human donor who donated a stem cell graft to a child with acute myeloid leukemia. CDR3 in amino acids: CASSQEYRGYQPQHF. CDR3 coding DNA: TGCGCCAGCAGCCAAGAGTACAGGGGGTATCAGCCCCAGCATTTT.